The 9 T cell receptor beta chains reported below all come from one sample, sequenced in a study of cytomegalovirus exposure and HLA in healthy donors (TCRdb year 2017). The library was obtained by the immunoSEQ multiplex PCR assay. The multiplex PCR relied on a mix of 60 forward primers for TCR Vbeta segments and 13 reverse primers for TCR Jbeta segments. The table comes from immuneACCESS by way of TCRdb, which keeps in-frame sequences with V and J called. Part of the clones is missing from these tables; in studies checked, under half for an unresolved V gene and the rest for unknown reasons. The sample table shows about 77,000 clones, and over 60% are seen once. Around 4.8% of the sample comes from the top ten. The sequenced material came from PBMCs. The receptor set was obtained from a middle-aged man in good health and CMV-seronegative.

V and J are TRBV5-1 and TRBJ1-5, with a possible D match to TRBD1 (5 bases). The CDR3 is 14 residues long. Germline CDR1 reads SGHRS; CDR2 reads YFSETQ. V was clipped by 3 bases and J by 5 bases, with 12 bases between them. The CDR3 DNA reads as TGCGCCAGCAGCTCGGACGGAGGGGATCAGCCCCAGCATTTT. It translates to CASSSDGGDQPQHF.

This chain connects TRBV5-1 to TRBJ1-4; perhaps TRBD1 as D (6 bases). Trimming cost V 3 bases and J 4 bases, with 10 bases left between them. In germline, CDR1 is SGHRS, CDR2 YFSETQ. The CDR3 spans 14 residues. CDR3 sequence: CASSSGQINEKLFF. The CDR3 nucleotides are TGCGCCAGCAGCTCCGGACAGATTAATGAAAAACTGTTTTTT.

The genes are TRBV10-3 and TRBJ2-3; tentatively, D is TRBD1 (6 bases). V was cut by 6 bases and J by 4 bases, with 17 bases left in between. The CDR3 totals 15 residues. Germline lookup yields CDR1 ENHRY and CDR2 SYGVKD. CDR3 DNA sequence: TGTGCCATCAGCTCTCTCGGACAGTTTTCAGATACGCAGTATTTT. Amino acid sequence: CAISSLGQFSDTQYF.

The chain employs TRBV7-2 and TRBJ1-1, with unresolved D. CDR3 size: 13 residues. V was clipped by 3 bases and J by 3 bases, with 8 bases between them. CDR1 is SGHTA, CDR2 FQGNSA, per germline. The CDR3, as DNA: TGTGCCAGCAGCTTTAACGGGTACACTGAAGCTTTCTTT. Protein: CASSFNGYTEAFF.

This clone was counted a single time. V is TRBV5-1 and J is TRBJ2-1; 7 bases agree with TRBD2. The CDR3 has 15 amino acids. Germline-derived CDR1 and CDR2 are SGHRS and YFSETQ. The junction had 10 bases not matched to a gene; V was cut back by 6 bases and J by 4 bases. The CDR3 region is CASTSELAVYNEQFF. The DNA of the CDR3 is TGCGCCAGCACCTCCGAGCTAGCGGTATACAATGAGCAGTTCTTC.

The V gene is TRBV18, the J gene TRBJ2-5, with 9 bases matching TRBD1. Germline CDR1 KGHSH, CDR2 LQKENI. The CDR3 has 19 amino acids. The V gene end was trimmed by 2 bases and the J gene end by 5 bases; junction bases not matched to a gene: 18. The CDR3 region has the DNA TGTGCCAGCTCACCAAGGGATACAGGGGGCCGGACGAAGCAGGAGACCCAGTACTTC. It is translated as CASSPRDTGGRTKQETQYF.

V gene TRBV14 combines with J gene TRBJ2-7; the D is unclear. Trimming took 3 bases from V and 6 from J, leaving 9 bases between them. The CDR3 consists of 12 residues. Germline lookup yields CDR1 SGHDN and CDR2 FVKESK. The CDR3 nucleotides read TGTGCCAGCAGCCAGGGCCGCGTCGAGCAGTACTTC. Translation: CASSQGRVEQYF.

J is TRBJ2-1 and V is TRBV4-2; 10 nucleotides align to TRBD2. This CDR3 comprises 15 residues. The J segment lost 10 bases and the V segment lost 1 base, leaving 7 bases of the junction unmatched. Germline V gives CDR1 LGHNA, CDR2 YNFKEQ. The CDR3: CASSQGLAGVREQFF. CDR3 in DNA: TGTGCCAGCAGCCAAGGGCTAGCGGGAGTAAGGGAGCAGTTCTTC.

Here the CDR3 reads CASSEGRRAYGYTF. CDR3 DNA sequence: TGTGCCAGCAGTGAGGGTAGGCGGGCCTATGGCTACACCTTC. The chain joins TRBV5-6 to TRBJ1-2; D gene ambiguous. The germline CDR1 and CDR2 sequences are SGHDT and YYEEEE. V was trimmed by 5 bases and J by 4 bases, leaving 15 bases between them. This CDR3 has 14 residues. Full variable domain (remainder filled in from reference TRBV5-6 and TRBJ1-2): DAGVTQSPTHLIKTRGQQVTLRCSPKSGHDTVSWYQQALGQGPQFIFQYYEEEERQRGNFPDRFSGHQFPNYSSELNVNALLLGDSALYLCASSEGRRAYGYTFGSGTRLTVV.